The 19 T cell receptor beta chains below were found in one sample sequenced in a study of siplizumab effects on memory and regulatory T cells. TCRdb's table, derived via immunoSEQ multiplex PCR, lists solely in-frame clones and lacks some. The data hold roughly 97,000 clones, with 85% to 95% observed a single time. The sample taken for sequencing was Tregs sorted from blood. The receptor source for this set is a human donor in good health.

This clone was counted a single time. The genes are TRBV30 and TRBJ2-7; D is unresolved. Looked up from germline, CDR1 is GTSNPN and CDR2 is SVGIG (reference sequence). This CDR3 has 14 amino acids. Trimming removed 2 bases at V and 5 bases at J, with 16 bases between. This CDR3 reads CAWSTPGPGHEQYF. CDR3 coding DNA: TGTGCCTGGAGTACCCCTGGACCCGGCCACGAGCAGTACTTC.

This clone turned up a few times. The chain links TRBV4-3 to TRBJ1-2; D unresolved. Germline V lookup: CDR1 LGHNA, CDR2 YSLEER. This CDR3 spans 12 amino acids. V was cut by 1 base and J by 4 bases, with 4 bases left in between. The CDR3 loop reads CASSQVGYGYTF. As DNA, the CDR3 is TGCGCCAGCAGCCAAGTCGGCTATGGCTACACCTTC.

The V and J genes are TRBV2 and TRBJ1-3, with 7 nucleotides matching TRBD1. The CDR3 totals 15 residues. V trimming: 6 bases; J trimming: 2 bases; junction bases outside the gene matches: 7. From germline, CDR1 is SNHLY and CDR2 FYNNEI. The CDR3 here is CASSLDRQAGNTIYF. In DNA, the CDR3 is TGTGCCAGCAGCCTGGACAGGCAGGCTGGAAACACCATATATTTT.

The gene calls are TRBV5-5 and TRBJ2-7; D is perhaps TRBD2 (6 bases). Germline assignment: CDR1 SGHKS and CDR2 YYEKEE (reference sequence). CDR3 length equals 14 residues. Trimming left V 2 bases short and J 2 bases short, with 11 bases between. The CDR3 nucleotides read TGTGCCAGCAGCTTAGGCGGGGCAACCTACGAGCAGTACTTC. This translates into CASSLGGATYEQYF. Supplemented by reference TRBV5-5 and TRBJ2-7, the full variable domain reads DAGVTQSPTHLIKTRGQQVTLRCSPISGHKSVSWYQQVLGQGPQFIFQYYEKEERGRGNFPDRFSARQFPNYSSELNVNALLLGDSALYLCASSLGGATYEQYFGPGTRLTVT.

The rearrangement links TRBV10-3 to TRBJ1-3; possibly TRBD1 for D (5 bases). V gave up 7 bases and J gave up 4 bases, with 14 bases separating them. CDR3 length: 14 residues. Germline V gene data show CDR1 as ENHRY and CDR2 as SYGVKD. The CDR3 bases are TGTGCCATCATGGGGACCCTGGGCGGAAACACCATATATTTT. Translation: CAIMGTLGGNTIYF.

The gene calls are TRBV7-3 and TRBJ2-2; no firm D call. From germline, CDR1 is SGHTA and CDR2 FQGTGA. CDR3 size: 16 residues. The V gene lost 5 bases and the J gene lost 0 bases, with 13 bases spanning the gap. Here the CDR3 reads CASSPIWRANTGELFF. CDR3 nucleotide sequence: TGTGCCAGCAGCCCGATTTGGCGAGCGAACACCGGGGAGCTGTTTTTT.

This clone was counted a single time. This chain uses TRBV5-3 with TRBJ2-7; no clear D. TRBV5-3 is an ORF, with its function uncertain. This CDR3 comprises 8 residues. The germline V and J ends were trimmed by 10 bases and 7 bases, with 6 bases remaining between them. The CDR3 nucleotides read TGTGCCGGACGGGAGCAGTACTTC. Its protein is CAGREQYF.

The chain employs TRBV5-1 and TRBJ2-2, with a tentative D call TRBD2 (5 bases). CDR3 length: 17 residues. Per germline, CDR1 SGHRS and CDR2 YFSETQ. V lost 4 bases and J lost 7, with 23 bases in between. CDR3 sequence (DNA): TGCGCCAGCAGCAAGGTTACTATGGACTCCTACCTCGGGGAGCTGTTTTTT. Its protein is CASSKVTMDSYLGELFF.

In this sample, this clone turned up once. Here the CDR3 reads CASSYSLGITDTQYF. The CDR3, as DNA: TGTGCCAGCAGTTACTCGTTGGGTATCACAGATACGCAGTATTTT. This chain uses TRBV6-5 with TRBJ2-3; D gene uncertain. Trimming shortened V by 0 bases and J by 2 bases, and 9 bases separated the two germline ends. CDR1 and CDR2 from the germline V gene are MNHEY and SVGAGI. CDR3 size: 15 residues.

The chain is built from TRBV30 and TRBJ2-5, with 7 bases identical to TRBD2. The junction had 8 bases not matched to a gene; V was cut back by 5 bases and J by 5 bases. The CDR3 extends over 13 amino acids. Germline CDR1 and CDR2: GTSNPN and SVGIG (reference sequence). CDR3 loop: CAWGTSAWETQYF. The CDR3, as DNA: TGTGCCTGGGGCACTAGCGCGTGGGAGACCCAGTACTTC. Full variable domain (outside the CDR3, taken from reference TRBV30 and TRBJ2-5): SQTIHQWPATLVQPVGSPLSLECTVEGTSNPNLYWYRQAAGRGLQLLFYSVGIGQISSEVPQNLSASRPQDRQFILSSKKLLLSDSGFYLCAWGTSAWETQYFGPGTRLLVL.

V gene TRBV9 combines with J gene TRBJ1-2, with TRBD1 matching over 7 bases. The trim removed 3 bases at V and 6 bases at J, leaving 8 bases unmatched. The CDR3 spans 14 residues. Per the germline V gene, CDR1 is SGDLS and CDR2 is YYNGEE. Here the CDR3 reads CASSAATGANGYTF. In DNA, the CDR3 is TGTGCCAGCAGCGCCGCAACAGGGGCGAATGGCTACACCTTC.

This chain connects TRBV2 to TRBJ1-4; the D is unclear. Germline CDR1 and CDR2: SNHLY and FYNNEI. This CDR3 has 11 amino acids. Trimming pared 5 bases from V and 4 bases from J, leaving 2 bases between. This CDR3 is CASSYNEKLFF. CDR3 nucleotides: TGTGCCAGCAGTTATAATGAAAAACTGTTTTTT.

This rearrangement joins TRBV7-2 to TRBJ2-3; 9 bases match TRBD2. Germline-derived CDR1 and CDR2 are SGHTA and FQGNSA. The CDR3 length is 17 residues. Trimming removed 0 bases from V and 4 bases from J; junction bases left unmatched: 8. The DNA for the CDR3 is TGTGCCAGCAGCTTAGCGCTTTTAGCGGGAGTCCCAGATACGCAGTATTTT. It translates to CASSLALLAGVPDTQYF.

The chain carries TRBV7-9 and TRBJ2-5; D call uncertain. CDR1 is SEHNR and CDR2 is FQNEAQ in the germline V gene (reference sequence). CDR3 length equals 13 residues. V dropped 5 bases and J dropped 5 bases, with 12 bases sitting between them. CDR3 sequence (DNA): TGTGCCAGCAGCCTCCACAGCAGGGAGACCCAGTACTTC. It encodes CASSLHSRETQYF.

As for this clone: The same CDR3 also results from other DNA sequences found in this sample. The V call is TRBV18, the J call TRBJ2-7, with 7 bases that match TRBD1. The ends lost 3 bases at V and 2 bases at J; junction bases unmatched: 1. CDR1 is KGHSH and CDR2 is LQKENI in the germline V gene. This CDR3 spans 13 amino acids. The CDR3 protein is CASSPTGTYEQYF. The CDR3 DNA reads TGTGCCAGCTCACCGACAGGGACCTACGAGCAGTACTTC.

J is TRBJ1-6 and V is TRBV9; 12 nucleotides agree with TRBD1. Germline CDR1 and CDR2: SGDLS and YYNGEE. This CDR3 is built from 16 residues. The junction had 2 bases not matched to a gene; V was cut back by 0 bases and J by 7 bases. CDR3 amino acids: CASSVEGTGGNSPLHF. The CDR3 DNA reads TGTGCCAGCAGCGTAGAAGGGACAGGGGGCAATTCACCCCTCCACTTT.

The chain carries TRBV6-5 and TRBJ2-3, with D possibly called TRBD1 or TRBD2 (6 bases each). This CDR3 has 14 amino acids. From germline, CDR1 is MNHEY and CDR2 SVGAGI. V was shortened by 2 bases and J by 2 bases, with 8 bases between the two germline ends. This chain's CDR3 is CASSYRGPTDTQYF. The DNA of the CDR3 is TGTGCCAGCAGTTACCGGGGGCCCACAGATACGCAGTATTTT.

CDR3 in amino acids: CASLKQEKINTGELFF. The CDR3 nucleotides are TGCGCCAGCCTCAAACAGGAGAAGATAAACACCGGGGAGCTGTTTTTT. The V and J genes are TRBV10-1 and TRBJ2-2, with a tentative D call TRBD1 (5 bases). Germline V CDR1 and CDR2: WNHNN, SYGVQD (reference sequence). Trimming took off 8 bases at V and 2 bases at J, with 18 bases between the two ends. The CDR3 has 16 residues.

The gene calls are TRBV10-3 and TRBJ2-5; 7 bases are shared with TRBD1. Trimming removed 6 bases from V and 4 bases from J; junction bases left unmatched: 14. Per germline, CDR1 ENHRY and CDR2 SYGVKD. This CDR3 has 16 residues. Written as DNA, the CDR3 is TGTGCCATCAGCCCAGCAGGGGGTCAGAGGCGAGAGACCCAGTACTTC. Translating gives CAISPAGGQRRETQYF.